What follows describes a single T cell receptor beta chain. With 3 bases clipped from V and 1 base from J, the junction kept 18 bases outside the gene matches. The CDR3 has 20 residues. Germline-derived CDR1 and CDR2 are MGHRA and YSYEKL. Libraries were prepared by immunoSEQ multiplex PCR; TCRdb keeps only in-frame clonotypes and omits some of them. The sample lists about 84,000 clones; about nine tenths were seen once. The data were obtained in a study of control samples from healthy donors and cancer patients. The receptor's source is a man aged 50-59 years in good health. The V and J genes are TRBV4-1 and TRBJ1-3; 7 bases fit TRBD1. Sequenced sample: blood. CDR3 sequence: CASSHVPKGAGGGSGNTIYF. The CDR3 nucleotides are TGCGCCAGCAGCCATGTTCCAAAAGGGGCAGGGGGAGGTTCTGGAAACACCATATATTTT.